Listed below are T cell receptor beta chains from one sample, sequenced in a study of blood T cell repertoires in COVID-19. Using immunoSEQ multiplex PCR, the repertoire was profiled, and TCRdb retains in-frame clones only, with some absent. This sample has some 68,000 clones; 85% to 90% occur once, and the top ten carry roughly 2.6%. Sequenced material: peripheral blood. These receptors were obtained from a man aged 45-65 years with acute or convalescent COVID-19. The CDR3 runs from the conserved cysteine through the conserved F or W. A D gene is named only where the DNA matches it firmly. Size values are once, few and many counts, or a class for expanded clones, and some rows have none.

cdr3_length,v_call,clone_size,d_call,j_call,cdr3_aa,cdr3_nt
13,TRBV28,NA,NA,TRBJ1-4,CASRSGTNEKLFF,TGTGCCAGCAGGTCCGGGACTAATGAAAAACTGTTTTTT
15,TRBV7-6,NA,TRBD2,TRBJ2-1,CASSQREGRYNEQFF,TGTGCCAGCAGCCAACGGGAGGGACGCTACAATGAGCAGTTCTTC
19,TRBV11-2,NA,TRBD1,TRBJ1-1,CASSLDHWRQGKVNTEAFF,TGTGCCAGCAGCTTAGATCATTGGAGACAGGGGAAAGTCAACACTGAAGCTTTCTTT
16,TRBV19,NA,TRBD1,TRBJ1-2,CASSTLRGTGWDGYTF,TGTGCCAGTAGTACCCTAAGAGGGACAGGGTGGGATGGCTACACCTTC
15,TRBV27,NA,NA,TRBJ1-2,CASSPRGWGGYGYTF,TGTGCCAGCAGCCCCAGAGGGTGGGGGGGTTATGGCTACACCTTC
16,TRBV28,once,TRBD1,TRBJ1-3,CASVQADRGNGNTIYF,TGTGCCAGCGTTCAGGCGGACAGGGGAAATGGAAACACCATATATTTT
16,TRBV28,once,NA,TRBJ1-1,CASYSPVYPRDTEAFF,TGTGCCAGCTATAGTCCCGTCTACCCCCGGGACACTGAAGCTTTCTTT
14,TRBV2,NA,NA,TRBJ2-6,CASSARAGANVLTF,TGTGCCAGCAGTGCCCGGGCTGGGGCCAACGTCCTGACTTTC
15,TRBV5-1,NA,TRBD2,TRBJ2-3,CASSLAGGPSDTQYF,TGCGCCAGCAGCTTGGCGGGAGGTCCTTCAGATACGCAGTATTTT
15,TRBV30,NA,TRBD2,TRBJ2-2,CAWRRTSGYTGELFF,TGTGCCTGGAGAAGGACTAGCGGATACACCGGGGAGCTGTTTTTT
14,TRBV2,NA,NA,TRBJ1-4,CASTTQALSEKLFF,TGTGCCAGCACCACACAGGCTCTCTCTGAAAAACTGTTTTTT
17,TRBV27,once,TRBD1,TRBJ1-4,CASSSPTTGSKVEKLFF,TGTGCCAGCAGTTCTCCCACGACAGGGTCAAAGGTCGAAAAACTGTTTTTT
16,TRBV4-1,NA,TRBD2,TRBJ2-1,CASSHRRGGMSYEQFF,TGCGCCAGCAGCCATCGCCGGGGGGGTATGTCGTATGAGCAGTTCTTC
15,TRBV6-5,NA,NA,TRBJ1-1,CASRRTQQGTTEAFF,TGTGCCAGCAGACGTACACAACAGGGTACGACTGAAGCTTTCTTT
13,TRBV7-2,NA,NA,TRBJ1-2,CASSSGIYYGYTF,TGTGCCAGCAGCTCAGGGATATACTATGGCTACACCTTC
15,TRBV4-1,NA,NA,TRBJ1-2,CASSQPTATNYGYTF,TGCGCCAGCAGCCAGCCGACAGCTACTAACTATGGCTACACCTTC
14,TRBV28,NA,NA,TRBJ1-6,CASSSWGHDSPLHF,TGTGCCAGCAGTTCCTGGGGGCACGACTCACCCCTCCACTTT
16,TRBV5-4,once,NA,TRBJ1-2,CASSLGSGDAGYGYTF,TGTGCCAGCAGCTTGGGGTCGGGAGACGCGGGCTATGGCTACACCTTC
15,TRBV11-3,NA,NA,TRBJ2-5,CASSPREASLETQYF,TGTGCCAGCAGCCCTAGGGAGGCTAGCTTGGAGACCCAGTACTTC
12,TRBV20-1,NA,NA,TRBJ1-3,CSASFGGNTIYF,TGCAGTGCTAGTTTCGGGGGAAACACCATATATTTT
13,TRBV28,NA,NA,TRBJ2-7,CASTGATSGEQYF,TGTGCCAGCACTGGGGCGACCTCGGGCGAGCAGTACTTC
16,TRBV7-9,NA,NA,TRBJ1-6,CASSPPGSSYNSPLHF,TGTGCCAGCAGCCCCCCCGGGAGCTCCTATAATTCACCCCTCCACTTT
14,TRBV18,NA,TRBD2,TRBJ2-1,CASSPSSGSGEQFF,TGTGCCAGCTCACCGAGTAGCGGGAGCGGTGAGCAGTTCTTC
15,TRBV5-4,NA,TRBD1,TRBJ1-6,CASSRGTASNSPLHF,TGTGCCAGCAGCCGGGGGACAGCCAGTAATTCACCCCTCCACTTT
13,TRBV28,NA,NA,TRBJ1-4,CASSRGGEAKLFF,TGTGCCAGCAGTCGAGGGGGGGAGGCCAAACTGTTTTTT
14,TRBV5-6,NA,NA,TRBJ1-1,CASSLVDRTTEAFF,TGTGCCAGCAGCTTGGTTGACAGAACCACTGAAGCTTTCTTT
12,TRBV6-5,NA,TRBD1,TRBJ2-7,CASRKQGSEQYF,TGTGCCAGCAGAAAACAGGGGAGCGAGCAGTACTTC
14,TRBV28,NA,NA,TRBJ1-1,CASSLSGLNTEAFF,TGTGCCAGCAGTTTATCAGGGCTGAACACTGAAGCTTTCTTT
15,TRBV6-2/TRBV6-3,NA,NA,TRBJ2-2,CASSDRQFSTGELFF,TGTGCCAGCAGTGACAGGCAATTTTCCACCGGGGAGCTGTTTTTT
14,TRBV4-1,NA,NA,TRBJ1-2,CASSKGQFESYYTF,TGCGCCAGCAGCAAAGGACAGTTTGAGAGTTACTACACCTTC
14,TRBV2,NA,TRBD1,TRBJ1-5,CASSTLRGREPQHF,TGTGCCAGCAGTACACTTAGGGGGCGGGAGCCCCAGCATTTT
14,TRBV2,NA,NA,TRBJ2-5,CASLTLDSQETQYF,TGTGCCAGCCTAACCTTGGACAGCCAAGAGACCCAGTACTTC
13,TRBV6-6,NA,TRBD1,TRBJ1-2,CASKDRPNYGYTF,TGTGCCAGCAAGGACAGGCCTAACTATGGCTACACCTTC
16,TRBV7-9,few,TRBD1,TRBJ1-6,CASTNVRDSNNSPLHF,TGTGCCAGCACAAACGTTCGGGACAGCAATAATTCACCCCTCCACTTT
15,TRBV6-6,NA,NA,TRBJ1-4,CASSRQGNPNEKLFF,TGTGCCAGCAGTCGGCAGGGCAATCCTAATGAAAAACTGTTTTTT
14,TRBV4-2,NA,NA,TRBJ2-5,CASSQEGLEETQYF,TGTGCCAGCAGCCAAGAAGGCCTAGAAGAGACCCAGTACTTC
15,TRBV6-5,once,TRBD1,TRBJ1-6,CASRLTTGGGSPLHF,TGTGCCAGCAGACTCACGACAGGGGGAGGTTCACCCCTCCACTTT
14,TRBV27,NA,TRBD1,TRBJ1-4,CASRRTGAYEKLFF,TGTGCCAGCAGACGGACAGGGGCGTATGAAAAACTGTTTTTT
14,TRBV15,NA,NA,TRBJ1-2,CATSRDETRRGYTF,TGTGCCACCAGCCGTGACGAAACTAGGCGGGGCTACACCTTC
16,TRBV6-2/TRBV6-3,NA,TRBD2,TRBJ2-3,CASSYSSSGATDTQYF,TGTGCCAGCAGTTACTCATCTAGCGGGGCGACAGATACGCAGTATTTT
16,TRBV11-3,NA,NA,TRBJ2-3,CASSPGTASRTDTQYF,TGTGCCAGCAGCCCCGGGACTGCCAGCCGCACAGATACGCAGTATTTT
16,TRBV9,NA,NA,TRBJ2-1,CASSVGGAQREGEQFF,TGTGCCAGCAGCGTAGGTGGGGCCCAAAGAGAAGGTGAGCAGTTCTTC
14,TRBV7-2,NA,NA,TRBJ2-5,CASSPRGIQETQYF,TGTGCCAGCAGCCCCCGGGGAATACAAGAGACCCAGTACTTC
13,TRBV6-5,NA,NA,TRBJ2-7,CASSRREGNEQYF,TGTGCCAGCAGTCGCCGGGAAGGGAACGAGCAGTACTTC
19,TRBV5-8,NA,TRBD1,TRBJ2-6,CASSRIIGTGGSGANVLTF,TGTGCCAGCAGCCGGATTATCGGGACAGGGGGCTCTGGGGCCAACGTCCTGACTTTC
18,TRBV20-1,NA,TRBD2,TRBJ2-1,CSASGTSGSGSSYNEQFF,TGCAGTGCTAGTGGGACTAGCGGGAGCGGAAGCTCCTACAATGAGCAGTTCTTC
13,TRBV29-1,NA,NA,TRBJ2-7,CSARPDLTYEQYF,TGCAGCGCCCGGCCTGACTTAACCTACGAGCAGTACTTC
16,TRBV7-9,NA,TRBD2,TRBJ2-5,CASSTGLAGALETQYF,TGTGCCAGCAGCACTGGGCTAGCGGGAGCATTGGAGACCCAGTACTTC
14,TRBV29-1,NA,TRBD1,TRBJ1-1,CSVVIGTGRSEAFF,TGCAGCGTTGTGATCGGGACAGGGAGATCTGAAGCTTTCTTT
17,TRBV19,once,TRBD1,TRBJ1-2,CASSPLTGGPTPGGYTF,TGTGCCAGTAGTCCACTGACAGGGGGCCCGACTCCGGGGGGCTACACCTTC
17,TRBV19,NA,NA,TRBJ2-4,CASSIPLTGVDKNIQYF,TGTGCCAGTAGTATACCCCTGACGGGAGTGGACAAAAACATTCAGTACTTC
12,TRBV2,NA,NA,TRBJ1-6,CASSESHSPLHF,TGTGCCAGCAGTGAGAGTCATTCACCCCTCCACTTT
12,TRBV27,once,NA,TRBJ1-4,CASGEDNEKLFF,TGTGCCAGCGGGGAGGACAATGAAAAACTGTTTTTT
18,TRBV3-1/TRBV3-2,NA,TRBD2,TRBJ2-1,CASSQQYAGLAGFNEQFF,TGTGCCAGCAGCCAACAATACGCGGGACTAGCGGGATTCAATGAGCAGTTCTTC